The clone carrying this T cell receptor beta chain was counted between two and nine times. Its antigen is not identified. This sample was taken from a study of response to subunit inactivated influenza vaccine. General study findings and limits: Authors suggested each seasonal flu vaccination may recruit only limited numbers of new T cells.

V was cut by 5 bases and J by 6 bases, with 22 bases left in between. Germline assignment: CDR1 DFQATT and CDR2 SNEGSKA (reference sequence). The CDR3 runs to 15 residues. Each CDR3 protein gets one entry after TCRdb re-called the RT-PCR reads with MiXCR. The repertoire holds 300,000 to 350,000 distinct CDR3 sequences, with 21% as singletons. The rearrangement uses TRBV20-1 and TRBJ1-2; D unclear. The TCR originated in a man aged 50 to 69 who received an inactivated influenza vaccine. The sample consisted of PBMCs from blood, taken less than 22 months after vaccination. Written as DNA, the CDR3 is TGCAGTGCTTCGACCCTGGCCCGAGCGGTAAATGGCTACACCTTC. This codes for CSASTLARAVNGYTF.